This is a list of T cell receptor beta chains from one sample in a study of blood T cell repertoires in COVID-19. Profiled with immunoSEQ multiplex PCR; TCRdb holds only in-frame clones, not every one. The data hold a few hundred thousand clones, with around 88% observed a single time. Sample: peripheral blood. The receptors were sampled from a woman in her 30s who had recovered from COVID-19. CDR3s include the opening cysteine and the closing phenylalanine or tryptophan. Fields, in order: J gene, D gene, V gene, clone size, CDR3 DNA, CDR3 protein. D genes are given only for firm matches. A clone size is listed for some rows: how often the clone was seen (once, few, many), or a class if it is expanded.

J: TRBJ2-7; D: .; V: TRBV21-1; size: once; DNA: TGTGCCAGCAGCGCACGACTAGCGGAAACCTACGAGCAGTACTTC; CDR3: CASSARLAETYEQYF
J: TRBJ2-1; D: .; V: TRBV9; size: .; DNA: TGTGCCAGCAGCGTGCCCCCGGGGAACAATGAGCAGTTCTTC; CDR3: CASSVPPGNNEQFF
J: TRBJ2-6; D: .; V: TRBV11-1; size: .; DNA: TGTGCCAGCAGCTCCGACAGCGCTGGGGCCAACGTCCTGACTTTC; CDR3: CASSSDSAGANVLTF
J: TRBJ1-5; D: .; V: TRBV7-2; size: .; DNA: TGTGCCAGCAGCTTAGAGCCGAATCAGCCCCAGCATTTT; CDR3: CASSLEPNQPQHF
J: TRBJ2-5; D: .; V: TRBV2; size: .; DNA: TGTGCCAGCAGTGAGTTCAGGGTGGGAGAGACCCAGTACTTC; CDR3: CASSEFRVGETQYF
J: TRBJ2-3; D: .; V: TRBV5-1; size: .; DNA: TGCGCCAGCAGCTTCTTGGTGTCTCAGACAGATACGCAGTATTTT; CDR3: CASSFLVSQTDTQYF
J: TRBJ2-5; D: .; V: TRBV7-9; size: .; DNA: TGTGCCAGCAGCTTATCCCTGGGCGAGACCCAGTACTTC; CDR3: CASSLSLGETQYF
J: TRBJ2-6; D: .; V: TRBV19; size: .; DNA: TGTGCCAGTAGTGTAATGCTCGTACAGGGAAGTGGGGCCAACGTCCTGACTTTC; CDR3: CASSVMLVQGSGANVLTF
J: TRBJ2-1; D: TRBD2; V: TRBV9; size: .; DNA: TGTGCCAGCAGCGTCGGACTAGCGGGGGGCGAAAGCTCCTACAATGAGCAGTTCTTC; CDR3: CASSVGLAGGESSYNEQFF
J: TRBJ2-5; D: .; V: TRBV9; size: .; DNA: TGTGCCAGCAGCCCGAGGGCTAGTAAAGAGACCCAGTACTTC; CDR3: CASSPRASKETQYF
J: TRBJ2-3; D: TRBD2; V: TRBV10-3; size: once; DNA: TGTGCCATCAGTGTAGCGGGGAGCACAGATACGCAGTATTTT; CDR3: CAISVAGSTDTQYF
J: TRBJ1-1; D: .; V: TRBV11-2; size: .; DNA: TGTGCCAGCAGCCGGGGGGCAGGACAAAAAGCTTTCTTT; CDR3: CASSRGAGQKAFF
J: TRBJ2-7; D: .; V: TRBV27; size: .; DNA: TGTGCCAGCAGTCCCCTCCCCGAGTCCTACGAGCAGTACTTC; CDR3: CASSPLPESYEQYF
J: TRBJ2-3; D: TRBD2; V: TRBV19; size: .; DNA: TGTGCCAGTAGTATAGCCCCACTAGCGGGGGGAAGCACAGATACGCAGTATTTT; CDR3: CASSIAPLAGGSTDTQYF
J: TRBJ2-3; D: TRBD2; V: TRBV6-1; size: few; DNA: TGTGCCAGCAGTGGAAAGCGCGCTAGCGGGGCGATCACAGATACGCAGTATTTT; CDR3: CASSGKRASGAITDTQYF
J: TRBJ2-3; D: .; V: TRBV9; size: .; DNA: TGTGCCAGCAGCGTAGACCAGAGGGCAGATACGCAGTATTTT; CDR3: CASSVDQRADTQYF
J: TRBJ2-5; D: .; V: TRBV15; size: once; DNA: TGTGCCACCAGCAGAACAGGGTCCCAAGAGACCCAGTACTTC; CDR3: CATSRTGSQETQYF
J: TRBJ1-5; D: .; V: TRBV11-2; size: few; DNA: TGTGCCAGCAGCTTAGAGCGTCAGGCCAATCAGCCCCAGCATTTT; CDR3: CASSLERQANQPQHF
J: TRBJ2-5; D: TRBD1; V: TRBV4-1; size: .; DNA: TGCGCCAGCAGCCAAGAAACGACAGGGGGCGTGTGGGAGACCCAGTACTTC; CDR3: CASSQETTGGVWETQYF
J: TRBJ1-1; D: TRBD1; V: TRBV28; size: .; DNA: TGTGCCAGCAGACCGACAGGGAATGAAGCTTTCTTT; CDR3: CASRPTGNEAFF
J: TRBJ2-7; D: .; V: TRBV6-5; size: .; DNA: TGTGCCAGCAGTTACGCGTACGAGCAGTACTTC; CDR3: CASSYAYEQYF
J: TRBJ2-3; D: .; V: TRBV7-8; size: .; DNA: TGTGCCAGCAGCATATTAACGGGGGGCCTGGCAGATACGCAGTATTTT; CDR3: CASSILTGGLADTQYF
J: TRBJ2-2; D: TRBD1; V: TRBV27; size: .; DNA: TGTGCCAGCAGTTTTGAGGGGGCGTACGGGGAGCTGTTTTTT; CDR3: CASSFEGAYGELFF
J: TRBJ2-2; D: TRBD1; V: TRBV2; size: .; DNA: TGTGCCACGAGACAGGGGGAATACACCGGGGAGCTGTTTTTT; CDR3: CATRQGEYTGELFF
J: TRBJ2-1; D: TRBD1; V: TRBV28; size: once; DNA: TGTGCCAGCAGATCGGGACAGGGGGTCAATGAGCAGTTCTTC; CDR3: CASRSGQGVNEQFF
J: TRBJ1-4; D: TRBD1; V: TRBV2; size: .; DNA: TGTGCCAGCAGTTCTTATTCCGGGACAGGGGGAACTCGAGAAAAACTGTTTTTT; CDR3: CASSSYSGTGGTREKLFF
J: TRBJ1-2; D: TRBD1; V: TRBV9; size: .; DNA: TGTGCCAGCAGCGGAGGGACAGGGGGTACTATTTATGGCTACACCTTC; CDR3: CASSGGTGGTIYGYTF
J: TRBJ2-7; D: TRBD1; V: TRBV28; size: .; DNA: TGTGCCAGCAGAATGACAGGGGTGAGGGAGCAGTACTTC; CDR3: CASRMTGVREQYF
J: TRBJ1-2; D: .; V: TRBV28; size: .; DNA: TGTGCCAGCAGTTCCGAGGGAATATGGGACTATGGCTACACCTTC; CDR3: CASSSEGIWDYGYTF
J: TRBJ2-5; D: TRBD2; V: TRBV7-7; size: .; DNA: TGTGCCAGCAGCCCCCCCGTAGGGAGGGGCAAAGAGACCCAGTACTTC; CDR3: CASSPPVGRGKETQYF
J: TRBJ1-4; D: .; V: TRBV28; size: .; DNA: TGTGCCAGCAGTTTATTCCCGGGGAGAAGTAATGAAAAACTGTTTTTT; CDR3: CASSLFPGRSNEKLFF
J: TRBJ2-1; D: .; V: TRBV7-2; size: .; DNA: TGTGCCAGCAGCTTACAGGGCTATGAGCAGTTCTTC; CDR3: CASSLQGYEQFF
J: TRBJ2-2; D: .; V: TRBV30; size: .; DNA: TGTGCCTGGACCCACGGGGCGGGAAGGTCCGGGGAGCTGTTTTTT; CDR3: CAWTHGAGRSGELFF
J: TRBJ1-1; D: TRBD1; V: TRBV19; size: .; DNA: TGTGCCAGTAGTTGGACAGGGGGGAACACTGAAGCTTTCTTT; CDR3: CASSWTGGNTEAFF
J: TRBJ2-7; D: .; V: TRBV10-3; size: .; DNA: TGTGCCATCAGTGAGTCCAGAGGATTTCGATCAAGCTCCTACGAGCAGTACTTC; CDR3: CAISESRGFRSSSYEQYF
J: TRBJ2-5; D: .; V: TRBV11-2; size: .; DNA: TGTGCCAGCAGCTTAGCACAGCAAGAGACCCAGTACTTC; CDR3: CASSLAQQETQYF
J: TRBJ2-7; D: .; V: TRBV5-3; size: .; DNA: TGTGCCAGAAGCTGCGCGGATATGGCCTACGAGCAGTACTTC; CDR3: CARSCADMAYEQYF
J: TRBJ2-7; D: TRBD2; V: TRBV7-9; size: .; DNA: TGTGCCAGCAGCTTAGGAGGACTAGCTGGAGAGCAGTACTTC; CDR3: CASSLGGLAGEQYF
J: TRBJ1-4; D: .; V: TRBV4-2; size: .; DNA: TGTGCCAGCAGCCAAGATCCCGGGAATAATAATGAAAAACTGTTTTTT; CDR3: CASSQDPGNNNEKLFF
J: TRBJ1-2; D: TRBD1; V: TRBV6-1; size: .; DNA: TGTGCCAGCAGTGATACCTGGACAGGGAGCACCTTC; CDR3: CASSDTWTGSTF